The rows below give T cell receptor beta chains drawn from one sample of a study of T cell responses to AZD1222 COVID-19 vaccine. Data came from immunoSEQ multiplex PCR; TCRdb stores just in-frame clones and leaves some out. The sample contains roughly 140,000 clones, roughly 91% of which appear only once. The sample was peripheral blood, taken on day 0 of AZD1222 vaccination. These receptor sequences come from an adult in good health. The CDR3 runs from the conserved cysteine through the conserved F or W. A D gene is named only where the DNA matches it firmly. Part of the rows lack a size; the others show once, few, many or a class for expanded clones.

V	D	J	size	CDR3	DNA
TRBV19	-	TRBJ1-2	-	CASSIAARSYTF	TGTGCCAGTAGTATAGCCGCAAGGAGCTACACCTTC
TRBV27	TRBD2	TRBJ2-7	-	CASSSYLSGTIRGQYF	TGTGCCAGCAGTTCCTACCTGAGCGGGACCATACGAGGGCAGTACTTC
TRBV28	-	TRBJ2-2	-	CASSLPGPRELFF	TGTGCCAGCAGCCTCCCGGGACCGCGGGAGCTGTTTTTT
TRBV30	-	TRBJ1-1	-	CAWSRVNTEAFF	TGTGCCTGGAGTAGGGTGAACACTGAAGCTTTCTTT
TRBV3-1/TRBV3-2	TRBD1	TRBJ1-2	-	CASSAQGRQAYGYTF	TGTGCCAGCAGCGCACAGGGGCGGCAGGCCTATGGCTACACCTTC
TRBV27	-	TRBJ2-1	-	CASSSLGRVDEQFF	TGTGCCAGCAGTTCGCTCGGCCGTGTCGATGAGCAGTTCTTC
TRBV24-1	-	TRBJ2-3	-	CATSGDSTDTQYF	TGTGCCACCAGTGGGGACAGCACAGATACGCAGTATTTT
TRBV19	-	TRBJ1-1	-	CASSILGATREAFF	TGTGCCAGTAGTATTCTGGGAGCGACCCGAGAAGCTTTCTTT
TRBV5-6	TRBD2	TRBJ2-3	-	CASSLALAGGTDTQYF	TGTGCCAGCAGCTTGGCCCTAGCGGGAGGCACAGATACGCAGTATTTT
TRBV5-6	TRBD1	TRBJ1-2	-	CASSFRTGVASGYTF	TGTGCCAGCAGCTTCCGGACAGGGGTTGCGAGTGGCTACACCTTC
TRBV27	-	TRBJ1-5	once	CASSSKVRGTGDQPQHF	TGTGCCAGCAGTTCCAAAGTTCGGGGGACGGGTGATCAGCCCCAGCATTTT
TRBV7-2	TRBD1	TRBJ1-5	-	CASSLGDREGQPQHF	TGTGCCAGCAGCTTAGGGGACAGGGAAGGTCAGCCCCAGCATTTT
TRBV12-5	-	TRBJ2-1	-	CASGLVGDPNEQFF	TGTGCTAGTGGTTTGGTAGGGGACCCCAATGAGCAGTTCTTC
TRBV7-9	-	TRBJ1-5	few	CASSLGAGHQPQHF	TGTGCCAGCAGCTTAGGGGCAGGGCATCAGCCCCAGCATTTT
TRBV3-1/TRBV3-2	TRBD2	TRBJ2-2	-	CASSPLAGRGTGELFF	TGTGCCAGCAGCCCCCTAGCGGGAAGAGGCACCGGGGAGCTGTTTTTT
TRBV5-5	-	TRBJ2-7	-	CASSLASGAYEQYF	TGTGCCAGCAGCTTGGCCTCTGGGGCCTACGAGCAGTACTTC
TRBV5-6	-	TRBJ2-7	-	CASRRGAGEQYF	TGTGCCAGCAGACGCGGGGCGGGCGAGCAGTACTTC
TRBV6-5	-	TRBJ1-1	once	CASSSLQGGSTEAFF	TGTGCCAGCAGTTCCTTACAGGGAGGGAGCACTGAAGCTTTCTTT
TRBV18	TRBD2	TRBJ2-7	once	CASTTSANSYEQYF	TGTGCCAGTACAACTAGCGCAAACTCCTACGAGCAGTACTTC
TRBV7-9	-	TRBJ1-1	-	CASSYGTIYTEAFF	TGTGCCAGCAGCTACGGGACGATATACACTGAAGCTTTCTTT
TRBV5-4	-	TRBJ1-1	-	CASSLAPGRGNTEAFF	TGTGCCAGCAGCTTGGCCCCGGGACGGGGGAACACTGAAGCTTTCTTT
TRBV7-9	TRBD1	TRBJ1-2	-	CASSPPTGLKDYGYTF	TGTGCCAGCAGCCCTCCGACAGGGTTGAAGGACTATGGCTACACCTTC
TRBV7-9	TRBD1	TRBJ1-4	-	CASSRGQGEKLFF	TGTGCCAGCAGCAGGGGACAGGGCGAAAAACTGTTTTTT
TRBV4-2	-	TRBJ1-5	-	CASSQEEGMRQPQHF	TGTGCCAGCAGCCAAGAGGAGGGGATGAGGCAGCCCCAGCATTTT
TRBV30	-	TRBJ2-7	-	CAWKSGEQYF	TGTGCCTGGAAGTCGGGCGAGCAGTACTTC
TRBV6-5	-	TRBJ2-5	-	CASSYYGQPGETQYF	TGTGCCAGCAGTTATTACGGACAGCCGGGGGAGACCCAGTACTTC
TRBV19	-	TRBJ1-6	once	CASRLQGNSPLHF	TGTGCCAGTAGATTGCAGGGGAATTCACCCCTCCACTTT
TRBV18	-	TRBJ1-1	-	CASSPIGGGDTEAFF	TGTGCCAGCTCACCAATTGGCGGGGGTGACACTGAAGCTTTCTTT
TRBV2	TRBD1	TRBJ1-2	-	CASSDSDRAPGGYTF	TGTGCCAGCAGTGATAGCGACAGGGCCCCGGGAGGCTACACCTTC
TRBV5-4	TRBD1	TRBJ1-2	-	CASSLGTASNYGYTF	TGTGCCAGCAGCTTAGGGACAGCCTCTAACTATGGCTACACCTTC
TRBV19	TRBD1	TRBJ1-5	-	CASSTLPGQGGPQHF	TGTGCCAGTAGTACCCTTCCCGGACAGGGTGGGCCCCAGCATTTT
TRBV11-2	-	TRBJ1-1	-	CASSLGPGRQNRAEAFF	TGTGCCAGCAGCTTAGGCCCCGGCCGCCAAAACCGGGCTGAAGCTTTCTTT
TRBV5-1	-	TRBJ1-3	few	CASSWGYSGNTIYF	TGCGCCAGCAGCTGGGGATACTCTGGAAACACCATATATTTT
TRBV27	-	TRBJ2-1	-	CASAQWGKGEQFF	TGTGCCAGCGCCCAGTGGGGGAAAGGTGAGCAGTTCTTC
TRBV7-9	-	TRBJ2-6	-	CASSSLSGANVLTF	TGTGCCAGCAGCTCCCTCTCTGGGGCCAACGTCCTGACTTTC